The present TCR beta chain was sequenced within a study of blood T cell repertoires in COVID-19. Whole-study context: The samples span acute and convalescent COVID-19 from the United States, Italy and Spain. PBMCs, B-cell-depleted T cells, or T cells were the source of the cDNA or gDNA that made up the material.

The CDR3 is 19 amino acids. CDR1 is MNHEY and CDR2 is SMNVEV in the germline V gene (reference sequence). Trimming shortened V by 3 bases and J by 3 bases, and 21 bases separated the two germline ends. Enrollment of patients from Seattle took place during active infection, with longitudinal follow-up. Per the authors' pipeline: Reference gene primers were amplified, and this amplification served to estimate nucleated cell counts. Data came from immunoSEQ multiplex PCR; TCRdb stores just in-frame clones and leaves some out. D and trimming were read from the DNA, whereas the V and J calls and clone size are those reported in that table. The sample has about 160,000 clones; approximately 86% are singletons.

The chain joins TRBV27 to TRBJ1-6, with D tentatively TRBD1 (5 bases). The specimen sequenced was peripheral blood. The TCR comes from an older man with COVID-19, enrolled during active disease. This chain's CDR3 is CASSFDRKLKKDYNSPLHF. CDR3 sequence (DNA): TGTGCCAGCAGTTTCGACAGAAAGTTAAAAAAAGACTATAATTCACCCCTCCACTTT.